This TCR beta chain comes out of a study of CDR3 diversity in severe acne. TCRdb fed the PCR reads into MiXCR, producing one record per CDR3 protein. Of about 100,000 distinct CDR3 sequences listed, roughly 51% are singletons. The CDR3 is made up of 13 amino acids. Germline V gene lookup returns CDR1 SGHTA and CDR2 FQGNSA. This clonotype was seen a few times. The V and J genes are TRBV7-2 and TRBJ2-7; 10 bases fit TRBD1. The end of the DNA fits TRBJ2-5 better, so the J call may be wrong. The TCR sequence derives from a male donor with acne. The sequenced material came from blood. Here the CDR3 reads CASTDRGHETQYF. The CDR3 DNA follows: TGTGCCAGCACTGACAGGGGGCACGAGACCCAGTACTTC.